The rows below give T cell receptor beta chains drawn from one sample of a study of T cells in Graves' hyperthyroidism and ophthalmopathy. From the multiplex PCR reads, TCRdb called clonotypes with MiXCR, one entry per CDR3 protein. There are 450,000 to 700,000 distinct CDR3 sequences in the sample; more than 45% occur only once, and over 15% lies in the top ten. The sample consisted of peripheral blood or thyroid tissue (not recorded which). These receptors all come from an adult woman with Graves' disease, either hyperthyroidism or ophthalmopathy (not recorded which). The CDR3 runs from the conserved cysteine through the conserved F or W. A D gene is named only where the DNA matches it firmly. Size is stated for part of the rows, as once, few or many counts, or as a class when the clone is expanded.

clone_size	v_call	j_call	d_call	cdr3_nt	cdr3_aa
.	TRBV7-9	TRBJ2-7	TRBD1	TGTGCCAGCAGCTCACAGGGGGCAAAAGAGCAGTACTTC	CASSSQGAKEQYF
.	TRBV28	TRBJ1-1	.	TGTGCCAGCCCAAAGGATATTGGGGACACTGAAGCTTTCTTT	CASPKDIGDTEAFF
once	TRBV7-8	TRBJ2-7	TRBD1	TGTGCCAGCAGCAGAGGACAGGGGGCTGGTGAGCAGTACTTC	CASSRGQGAGEQYF
.	TRBV11-2	TRBJ2-7	.	TGTGCCAGCTCACCCATGGGGGCACCAATGACTTACGAGCAGTACTTC	CASSPMGAPMTYEQYF
once	TRBV5-1	TRBJ1-6	.	TGCGCCAGCAGCTTGACAGGGACACAAAATTCACCCCTCCACTTT	CASSLTGTQNSPLHF
many	TRBV13	TRBJ2-7	.	TGTGCCAGCAGCTCGCGGGTATGGGGGAGCTCCTACGAGCAGTACTTC	CASSSRVWGSSYEQYF
.	TRBV19	TRBJ2-7	TRBD1	TGTGCCAGTAGCGCCGGGACAGGCTACGAGCAGTACTTC	CASSAGTGYEQYF
many	TRBV11-3	TRBJ1-1	.	TGTGCCAGCAGCTCGGGGCAGCGCGCTGAAGCTTTCTTT	CASSSGQRAEAFF
.	TRBV10-2	TRBJ1-1	.	TGCGCCAGCGGGGAGTTGTCGGAAGCTTTCTTT	CASGELSEAFF
.	TRBV27	TRBJ1-5	.	TGTGCCAGCAGTCCCATGAGGGGGATCTATAGCAATCAGCCCCAGCATTTT	CASSPMRGIYSNQPQHF
many	TRBV6-5	TRBJ2-5	TRBD1	TGTGCCAGCGGGTTCGCCCAGGGGGTCAGGGAGACCCAGTACTTC	CASGFAQGVRETQYF
many	TRBV2	TRBJ1-1	.	TGTGCCAGCAGTGTAGGTTCCCTGAACATGAACACTGAAGCTTTCTTT	CASSVGSLNMNTEAFF
.	TRBV10-3	TRBJ2-7	.	TGTGCCATCAGGGGGGGAAACTACGAGCAGTACTTC	CAIRGGNYEQYF
many	TRBV19	TRBJ2-7	TRBD1	TGTGCCAGTAGTCCTCGCCGGGACAGGGGCCCCTACGAGCAGTACTTC	CASSPRRDRGPYEQYF
many	TRBV20-1	TRBJ1-5	TRBD1	TGCAGTGCTAAAGGACAGGGGAGGGTTTTCGGCAATCAGCCCCAGCATTTT	CSAKGQGRVFGNQPQHF
.	TRBV10-3	TRBJ2-5	TRBD1	TGTGCCACGAAGGACAGGGAGTTAGAGACCCAGTACTTC	CATKDRELETQYF
many	TRBV27	TRBJ2-7	TRBD2	TGTGCCAGCAGTGTCCAACTAGCGGGACCCTACGAGCAGTACTTC	CASSVQLAGPYEQYF
.	TRBV7-3	TRBJ1-2	TRBD1	TGTGCCAGCAGCGCCGAGGGGGCTCGATACACCTTC	CASSAEGARYTF
.	TRBV12-3/TRBV12-4	TRBJ2-7	.	TGTGCCAGCAGTTTTTTAGGGGCTTTTGATGAGCAGTACTTC	CASSFLGAFDEQYF
few	TRBV10-3	TRBJ2-5	.	TGTGCCATCAGTGAGTCGGGCGGAGAGACCCAGTACTTC	CAISESGGETQYF
many	TRBV11-2	TRBJ2-7	TRBD1	TGTGCCAACAGCCCTAGGGACAGGGTAGGCTACGAGCAGTACTTC	CANSPRDRVGYEQYF
many	TRBV12-5	TRBJ1-5	.	TGTGCTAGTGCCCTGCTGGGGGGTTCGCATCAGCCCCAGCATTTT	CASALLGGSHQPQHF
.	TRBV13	TRBJ2-2	TRBD2	TGTGCCAGCAGCTTCCTAGCGGGAGTTGGGACCGGGGAGCTGTTTTTT	CASSFLAGVGTGELFF
many	TRBV6-6	TRBJ1-2	.	TGTGCCAGCAGTTACCCGGACTTCGGCTATGGCTACACCTTC	CASSYPDFGYGYTF
many	TRBV7-9	TRBJ1-4	.	TGTGCCAGCAGGAATAGCGGGTTAGATGAAAAACTGTTTTTT	CASRNSGLDEKLFF
many	TRBV10-3	TRBJ1-6	TRBD1	TGTGCCATCGGCGGGACAGGGAACTCACCCCTCCACTTT	CAIGGTGNSPLHF
many	TRBV5-5	TRBJ1-1	.	TGTGCCAGCAGCTTGGCGGGACACCAAATCGGAGCTTTCTTT	CASSLAGHQIGAFF
many	TRBV2	TRBJ2-5	TRBD1	TGTGCCAGCAGGGACAACAGGGGCCGGGGAGAGACCCAGTACTTC	CASRDNRGRGETQYF
few	TRBV12-3/TRBV12-4	TRBJ2-2	.	TGTGCCAGCAGACTACAGGGTGGGTTCGGGGAGCTGTTTTTT	CASRLQGGFGELFF
.	TRBV13	TRBJ2-1	TRBD2	TGCGCCAGCAACCAAGCACACCGGGAGGGCACGAATGAGCAGTTCTTC	CASNQAHREGTNEQFF
.	TRBV25-1	TRBJ2-7	TRBD2	TGTGCCAGCAGCCTATACCCCGGGACTAGCCACTTC	CASSLYPGTSHF
.	TRBV7-9	TRBJ2-5	.	TGTGCCAGCAGTCAGGTCCGACGGTGGGAGACCCAGTACTTC	CASSQVRRWETQYF
.	TRBV6-1	TRBJ2-7	TRBD2	TGTGCCAACAATCAGCGGGGGGGGGGTGAGCAGTACTTC	CANNQRGGGEQYF
.	TRBV5-1	TRBJ2-5	TRBD2	TGCGCCAGCAGCGCAGGGACTAGCGGTGGAGAGACCCAGTACTTC	CASSAGTSGGETQYF
many	TRBV13	TRBJ2-5	.	TGTGCCAGCAGCATTAGGATGTACCAAGAGACCCAGTACTTC	CASSIRMYQETQYF
many	TRBV2	TRBJ1-5	.	TGTGCCAGCAGTGCTGGGACGGGTCAGCCCCAGCATTTT	CASSAGTGQPQHF
few	TRBV7-8	TRBJ1-6	.	TGTGCCAGCAGCTCCCTGAGGGATTCACCCCTCCACTTT	CASSSLRDSPLHF
.	TRBV5-4	TRBJ2-5	.	TGTGCCAGCAGCTTGGGGAGGTTCCCACAAGAGACCCAGTACTTC	CASSLGRFPQETQYF
.	TRBV11-2	TRBJ2-3	.	TGTGCCAGCAGCCCTTACCTCGGGACTGCGCGGACAGATACGCAGTATTTT	CASSPYLGTARTDTQYF
many	TRBV7-3	TRBJ2-7	TRBD1	TGTGCCAGCAGCTCGGACAGGGGTTCCAACGAGCAGTACTTC	CASSSDRGSNEQYF
.	TRBV28	TRBJ1-3	.	TGTGCCAGCAGTTTCGGACAGCTCTCTGGAAACACCATATATTTT	CASSFGQLSGNTIYF
.	TRBV29-1	TRBJ2-7	.	TGCAGCGTTGGTACCCAAGCAGGCTCCTACGAGCAGTACTTC	CSVGTQAGSYEQYF
few	TRBV2	TRBJ2-7	.	TGTGCCAGCAGTGAATCTGGGACCGGAAACCCCTACGAGCAGTACTTC	CASSESGTGNPYEQYF
many	TRBV3-1	TRBJ2-2	.	TGTGCCGCCAGATGGGGTACCGGGGAGCTGTTTTTT	CAARWGTGELFF
.	TRBV10-3	TRBJ1-5	.	TGTGCCATCAGTGAGTTAGTAGCGGGAGAGACCCAGCATTTT	CAISELVAGETQHF